This record concerns one T cell receptor (beta chain) sequence. The antigen is not known. The treatment here: oral pan-JAK inhibitor, 5-10 mg twice daily. Investigators isolated RNA and reverse transcribed it into cDNA to act as the sequencing template. The data were produced by immunoSEQ multiplex PCR, yet TCRdb's version contains in-frame clones alone and is incomplete. The data show more than 150,000 clones, about 60% seen once. V lost 1 base to trimming and J lost 2 bases; unmatched junction nucleotides: 3. The CDR3 extends over 15 amino acids. CDR1 is SGHVS, CDR2 FNYEAQ, per germline. The sample comes from a study of CD8+ T cells in alopecia areata. Study background: Treated patients were given 5 to 10 mg oral tofacitinib twice daily. Tofacitinib continued for 6 to 18 months and was then withheld for 6 months. Study conclusions and caveats: Tofacitinib delivered significant drops in scalp clonality and in expanded CD8+ clones among the top 100. Relative to mice, TCR sharing across patients was less clear, a difference possibly HLA-related.

This receptor was taken from a human donor with alopecia areata. The V call is TRBV7-6, the J call TRBJ2-3; TRBD2 aligns across 7 bases. The sequencing here drew on CD8+ T cells sorted from blood, taken at week 24, from a patient treated with tofacitinib. In nucleotides, the CDR3 is TGTGCCAGCAGCTTAGGAGCGGGGACCACAGATACGCAGTATTTT. Translated: CASSLGAGTTDTQYF.